The 19 T cell receptor beta chains presented below share a single source sample, sequenced in a study of blood T cell repertoires in COVID-19. Method: immunoSEQ multiplex PCR; TCRdb's copy keeps in-frame clones and lacks some. The sample carries about 150,000 clones, roughly 91% recorded once. The source material was peripheral blood. All receptors come from a man aged 18 to 30 with COVID-19, enrolled during active disease.

The chain joins TRBV28 to TRBJ1-2; TRBD1 is a possible D gene (6 bases). Trimming cost V 5 bases and J 5 bases, with 18 bases left between them. Germline CDR1 and CDR2: MDHEN and SYDVKM. The CDR3 spans 15 residues. This chain's CDR3 is CASSGETGSRYGYTF. CDR3 DNA sequence: TGTGCCAGCAGTGGGGAAACAGGGAGTCGGTATGGCTACACCTTC.

The V and J genes are TRBV5-4 and TRBJ1-2; weak D call: TRBD1 (6 bases). Germline CDR1 and CDR2: SGHNT and YYREEE (reference sequence). V was cut by 0 bases and J by 3 bases, with 12 bases left in between. The CDR3 is 15 amino acids. The CDR3 protein is CASSLAGARHYGYTF. CDR3 DNA sequence: TGTGCCAGCAGCTTGGCAGGGGCGCGCCACTATGGCTACACCTTC.

The CDR3 reads CSASVAEVYEQYF. Written as DNA, the CDR3 is TGCAGTGCTAGTGTGGCGGAGGTCTACGAGCAGTACTTC. The rearrangement links TRBV20-1 to TRBJ2-7; a possible D gene is TRBD2 (5 bases). Germline CDR1 DFQATT, CDR2 SNEGSKA (reference sequence). CDR3 size: 13 residues. V lost 3 bases, J lost 3 bases, and 12 bases lay in between.

V usage is TRBV4-3 and J usage is TRBJ2-7; 9 bases fit TRBD2. V was clipped by 2 bases and J by 2 bases; unmatched bases: 4. Germline CDR1 reads LGHNA; CDR2 reads YSLEER. This CDR3 region has 15 residues. CDR3 protein: CASSQRLAGPYEQYF. The CDR3 DNA sequence: TGCGCCAGCAGCCAACGGCTAGCGGGGCCCTACGAGCAGTACTTC.

CDR3 DNA sequence: TGTGCCAGCAGTCCAATGAATAGCGGTACAGATACGCAGTATTTT. Translated, it gives CASSPMNSGTDTQYF. The chain combines TRBV27 with TRBJ2-3, with D perhaps TRBD2 (6 bases). Trimming took 5 bases from V and 3 from J, leaving 15 bases between them. The CDR3 runs 15 residues. Germline V gene lookup returns CDR1 MNHEY and CDR2 SMNVEV (reference sequence).

The chain joins TRBV11-2 to TRBJ1-2, with 7 bases lining up with TRBD1. Germline CDR1 SGHAT, CDR2 FQNNGV. The trim removed 5 bases at V and 4 bases at J, leaving 7 bases unmatched. The CDR3 spans 14 residues. CDR3 sequence (DNA): TGTGCCAGCAGCCTAACAGGGGAAGGCTATGGCTACACCTTC. Its translation: CASSLTGEGYGYTF.

The chain has TRBV3-1 (or the pseudogene TRBV3-2) and TRBJ2-1; 7 positions match TRBD2. This CDR3 is 14 amino acids long. Trimming removed 4 bases from V and 4 bases from J; junction bases left unmatched: 4. Looked up from germline, CDR1 is LGHDT and CDR2 is YNNKEL (reference sequence). Here the CDR3 DNA reads TGTGCCAGCAGCCTTAGCGGGTCTTACAATGAGCAGTTCTTC. Translating it yields CASSLSGSYNEQFF.

The chain is built from TRBV2 and TRBJ2-3; 8 bases are a match to TRBD1. CDR3 length equals 16 residues. The germline V gene encodes CDR1 SNHLY and CDR2 FYNNEI. The J segment lost 1 base and the V segment lost 5 bases, leaving 8 bases of the junction unmatched. In nucleotides, the CDR3 is TGTGCCAGCAGTCTAGGGACAGGCTGGGGCACAGATACGCAGTATTTT. Translating it yields CASSLGTGWGTDTQYF.

J is TRBJ2-7 and V is TRBV27, with D possibly being TRBD2 (6 bases). CDR3 length equals 15 residues. Germline lookup yields CDR1 MNHEY and CDR2 SMNVEV (reference sequence). V lost 0 bases, J lost 7 bases, and 16 bases lay in between. CDR3 protein: CASSLSSREWREQYF. The CDR3 nucleotides read TGTGCCAGCAGTTTATCGTCCCGGGAGTGGCGGGAGCAGTACTTC.

The rearrangement joins TRBV6-5 to TRBJ2-4; TRBD2 is a possible D gene (5 bases). The CDR3 length is 16 residues. Germline V lookup: CDR1 MNHEY, CDR2 SVGAGI. With 4 bases removed from V and 0 bases from J, the gap between germline ends came to 13 bases. CDR3 region: CASSSSPGLAKNIQYF. In DNA, the CDR3 is TGTGCCAGCAGTTCCTCTCCGGGATTAGCCAAAAACATTCAGTACTTC.

V is TRBV29-1 and J is TRBJ1-3; D is undetermined. There are 13 residues in the CDR3. Trimming stripped 5 bases from V and 2 bases from J, with 10 bases between. The V gene's germline CDR1 is SQVTM and CDR2 ANQGSEA. The CDR3 protein is CSVKQQAGNTIYF. The CDR3 DNA reads as TGCAGCGTTAAACAACAAGCTGGAAACACCATATATTTT.

The chain employs TRBV4-3 and TRBJ2-1, with D possibly matching TRBD2 (5 bases). This CDR3 is built from 15 residues. V was pared by 4 bases and J by 5 bases, with 15 bases between. Germline V gene lookup returns CDR1 LGHNA and CDR2 YSLEER. The CDR3 DNA reads TGCGCCAGCAGCCCGTCGGGGAGCGGACACAATGAGCAGTTCTTC. It is translated as CASSPSGSGHNEQFF.

As concerns this clone: Mismatch with germline at one junction end may stem from a read error. This chain joins TRBV28 and TRBJ1-4; D possibly corresponds to TRBD1 (5 bases). Germline loops: CDR1 MDHEN, CDR2 SYDVKM. The CDR3 has 13 residues. In DNA form, the CDR3 reads TGTGCCAGCAGCGCGGGGGACCGTGAAAAACTGCTTTTT. It specifies CASSAGDREKLLF.

The J gene is TRBJ1-1, the V gene TRBV5-1; possibly TRBD1 for D (5 bases). The CDR3 covers 15 residues. The V end was cut by 0 bases, the J end by 2 bases, with 11 bases between. Germline loops: CDR1 SGHRS, CDR2 YFSETQ. For the CDR3, the DNA is TGCGCCAGCAGCTTGGTCCAGACAGACAACACTGAAGCTTTCTTT. Its protein product is CASSLVQTDNTEAFF.

The chain is built from TRBV18 and TRBJ1-1; the D gene is possibly TRBD1 (6 bases). Germline assignment: CDR1 KGHSH and CDR2 LQKENI. V dropped 3 bases and J dropped 3 bases, with 14 bases sitting between them. This CDR3 is 15 amino acids long. Here the CDR3 DNA reads TGTGCCAGCTCACCCAAGGGGGACCGATACACTGAAGCTTTCTTT. As protein: CASSPKGDRYTEAFF.

The rearrangement joins TRBV6-5 to TRBJ1-1; the D is unclear. The germline V and J ends were trimmed by 8 bases and 0 bases, with 7 bases remaining between them. Germline CDR1 MNHEY, CDR2 SVGAGI. The CDR3 loop spans 12 amino acids. In DNA form, the CDR3 reads TGTGCCAGCCTTAGTCTGAACACTGAAGCTTTCTTT. It codes for CASLSLNTEAFF.

CDR3: CASALAESSYNEQFF. In DNA, the CDR3 is TGTGCCAGCGCTCTAGCGGAGAGCTCCTACAATGAGCAGTTCTTC. V usage is TRBV21-1 and J usage is TRBJ2-1; the table's TRBD2 call for D was not verified on the DNA. TRBV21-1 corresponds to a pseudogene. The CDR3 is made up of 15 amino acids.

The chain uses TRBV2 and TRBJ2-3, with 7 bases identical to TRBD2. The CDR3 has 15 amino acids. V dropped 7 bases and J dropped 0; count of bases not matched to a gene: 7. CDR1 and CDR2 (germline): SNHLY, FYNNEI. The CDR3 protein is CASNREGPSTDTQYF. In DNA, the CDR3 is TGTGCCAGCAATAGGGAGGGTCCTAGCACAGATACGCAGTATTTT.

The chain is built from TRBV29-1 and TRBJ2-1; TRBD2 aligns across 10 bases. Germline loops: CDR1 SQVTM, CDR2 ANQGSEA. The CDR3 consists of 13 residues. The V segment lost 2 bases and the J segment 9 bases; nucleotides outside the gene matches: 4. CDR3 amino acids: CSVEKREGGEQFF. CDR3 in DNA: TGCAGCGTTGAAAAGCGGGAGGGAGGTGAGCAGTTCTTC.